Here is one T cell receptor beta chain with its context. Its antigen is still unknown. Preparation of the TCRbeta library was carried out with unique molecular identifiers. TCRdb redid the calling of the PCR reads with MiXCR, one entry per CDR3 protein. The sample lists approximately 800,000 distinct CDR3 sequences; around 15% were seen once. These data are taken from a study of T-cell reconstitution after alpha-beta-depleted transplantation in children. Study observations and caveats: Reportedly, roughly two months post-transplant, alpha-beta T cells arose from several hundred expanded graft clones. Some patients' high day-60 TCRbeta diversity was traced to surviving recipient T cells and thymic progenitors.

V dropped 7 bases and J dropped 3 bases, with 13 bases sitting between them. The CDR3 spans 13 residues. CDR1 is SNHLY, CDR2 FYNNEI, per germline. The origin of this receptor is a male patient between 10 and 17 years old who had a stem cell transplant for acute lymphoblastic leukemia, so the T cells may come from the graft donor. Here the sequenced sample was PBMCs, mostly from graft donor cells, taken 360 days after TCRalphabeta/CD19-depleted stem cell transplant. The chain is built from TRBV2 and TRBJ2-7; TRBD2 is a possible D gene (6 bases). CDR3 sequence (DNA): TGTGCCAGCAAGTGGGAGGAACTCTACGAGCAGTACTTC. Amino acids: CASKWEELYEQYF.